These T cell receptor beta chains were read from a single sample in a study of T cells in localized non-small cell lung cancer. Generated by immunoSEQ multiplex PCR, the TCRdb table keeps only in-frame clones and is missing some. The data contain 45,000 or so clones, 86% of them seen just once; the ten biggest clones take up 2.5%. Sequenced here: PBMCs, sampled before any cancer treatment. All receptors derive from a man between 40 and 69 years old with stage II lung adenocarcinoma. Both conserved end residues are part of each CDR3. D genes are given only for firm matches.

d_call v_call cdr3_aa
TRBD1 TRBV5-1 CASSPGQNQETQYF
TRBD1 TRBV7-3 CASSLLEDRAVYGYTF
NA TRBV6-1 CASSDMTEYQETQYF
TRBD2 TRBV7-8 CASSLALAGGTDTQYF
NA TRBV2 CASSEEGGLWPQHF
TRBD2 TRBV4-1 CASSQEAAAGETQYF
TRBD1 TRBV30 CAWSVRTGRRDSYEQYF
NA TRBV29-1 CSVFLREGTEAFF
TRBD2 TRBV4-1 CASSRTSGGRDTQYF
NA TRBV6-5 CASQDGYSNQPQHF
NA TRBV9 CASSLRTPVSSYEQYF
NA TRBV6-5 CASSGEQTGCGYTF
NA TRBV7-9 CASSLDLVSYNEQFF
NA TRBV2 CASGAGYNTEAFF
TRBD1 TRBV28 CASILSTGGDTEAFF
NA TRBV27 CASSYLGGIYGYTF
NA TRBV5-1 CASSLDRDYNEQFF
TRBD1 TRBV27 CASSFLRSDRYLPPLHF
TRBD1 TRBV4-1 CASSRQDRVTTEAFF
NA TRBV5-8 CASSLGVNDYSGNTIYF
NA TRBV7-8 CASSIRTVQETQYF
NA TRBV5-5 CASSLGPLNYEQYF
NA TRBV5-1 CASSQTVNTEAFF
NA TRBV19 CASSFTGTQEGEQFF
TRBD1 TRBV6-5 CASSYYSGTGSHEQYF
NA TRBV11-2 CASSPRPAGGLTDTQYF
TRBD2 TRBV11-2 CASSLLAGTGELFF
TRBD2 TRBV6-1 CASSEGLAGVLTDTQYF
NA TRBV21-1 CASSKGLRSRNEQFF
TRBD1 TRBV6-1 CASRTGGRVISPLHF
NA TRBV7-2 CASSLGLSDTQYF
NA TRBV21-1 CASRIDRQGMIFAYNEQFF
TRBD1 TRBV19 CASSQGGTDTQYF